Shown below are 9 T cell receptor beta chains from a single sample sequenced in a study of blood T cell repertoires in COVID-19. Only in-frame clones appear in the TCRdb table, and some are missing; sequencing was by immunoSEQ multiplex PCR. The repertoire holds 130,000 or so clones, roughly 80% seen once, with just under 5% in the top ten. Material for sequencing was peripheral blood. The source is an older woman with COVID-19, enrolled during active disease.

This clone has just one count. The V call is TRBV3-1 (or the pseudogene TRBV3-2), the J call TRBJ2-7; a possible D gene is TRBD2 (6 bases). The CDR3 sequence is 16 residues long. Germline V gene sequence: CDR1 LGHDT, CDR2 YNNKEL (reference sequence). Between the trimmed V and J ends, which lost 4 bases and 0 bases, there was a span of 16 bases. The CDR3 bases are TGTGCCAGCAGCCCCTCTCGGGGGTGGAGCTCCTACGAGCAGTACTTC. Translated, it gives CASSPSRGWSSYEQYF.

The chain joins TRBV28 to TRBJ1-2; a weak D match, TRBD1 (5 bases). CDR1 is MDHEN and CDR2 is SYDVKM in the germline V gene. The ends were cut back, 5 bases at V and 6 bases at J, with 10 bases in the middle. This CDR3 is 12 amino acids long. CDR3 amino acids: CASSTPGHGYTF. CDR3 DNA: TGTGCCAGCAGTACGCCAGGGCATGGCTACACCTTC.

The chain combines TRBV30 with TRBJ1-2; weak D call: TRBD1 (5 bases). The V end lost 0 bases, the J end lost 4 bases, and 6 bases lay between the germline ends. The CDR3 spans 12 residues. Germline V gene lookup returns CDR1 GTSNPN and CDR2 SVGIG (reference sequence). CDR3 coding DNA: TGTGCCTGGAGTGTAAGGGGCTATGGCTACACCTTC. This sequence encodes CAWSVRGYGYTF. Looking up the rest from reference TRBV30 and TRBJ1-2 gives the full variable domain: SQTIHQWPATLVQPVGSPLSLECTVEGTSNPNLYWYRQAAGRGLQLLFYSVGIGQISSEVPQNLSASRPQDRQFILSSKKLLLSDSGFYLCAWSVRGYGYTFGSGTRLTVV.

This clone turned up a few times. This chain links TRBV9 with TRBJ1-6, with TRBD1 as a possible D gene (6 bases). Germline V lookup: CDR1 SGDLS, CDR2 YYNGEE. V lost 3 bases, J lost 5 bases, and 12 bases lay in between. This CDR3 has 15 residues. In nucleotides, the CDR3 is TGTGCCAGCAGCGAGGGGGGGTTGGATAATTCACCCCTCCACTTT. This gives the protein CASSEGGLDNSPLHF. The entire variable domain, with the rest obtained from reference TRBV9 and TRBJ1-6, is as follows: DSGVTQTPKHLITATGQRVTLRCSPRSGDLSVYWYQQSLDQGLQFLIQYYNGEERAKGNILERFSAQQFPDLHSELNLSSLELGDSALYFCASSEGGLDNSPLHFGNGTRLTVT.

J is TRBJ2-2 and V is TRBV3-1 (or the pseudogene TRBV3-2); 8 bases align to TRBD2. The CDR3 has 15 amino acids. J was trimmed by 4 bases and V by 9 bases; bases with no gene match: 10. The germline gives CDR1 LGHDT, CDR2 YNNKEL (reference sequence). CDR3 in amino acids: CASSGGKGVTGELFF. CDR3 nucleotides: TGTGCCAGTTCGGGGGGGAAAGGGGTCACCGGGGAGCTGTTTTTT.

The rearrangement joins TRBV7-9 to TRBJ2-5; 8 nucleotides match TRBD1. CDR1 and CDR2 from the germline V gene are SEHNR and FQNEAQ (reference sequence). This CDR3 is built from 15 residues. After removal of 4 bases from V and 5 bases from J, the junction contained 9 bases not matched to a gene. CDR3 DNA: TGTGCCAGCAGCTCCCGCCGGACAGGGCGGGAGACCCAGTACTTC. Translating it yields CASSSRRTGRETQYF.

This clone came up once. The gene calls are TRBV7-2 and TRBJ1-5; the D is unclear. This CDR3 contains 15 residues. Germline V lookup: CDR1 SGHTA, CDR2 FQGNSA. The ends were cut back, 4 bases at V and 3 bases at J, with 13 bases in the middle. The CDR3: CASSSQTTLNQPQHF. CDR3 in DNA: TGTGCCAGCAGCTCCCAGACAACCCTCAATCAGCCCCAGCATTTT.

CDR3 DNA: TGTGCCTGGAGTGAGGGACAGGGTAGTGAAAAACTGTTTTTT. Amino acids: CAWSEGQGSEKLFF. The chain has TRBV30 and TRBJ1-4; 9 bases line up with TRBD1. The CDR3 totals 14 residues. From germline, CDR1 is GTSNPN and CDR2 SVGIG (reference sequence). V gave up 1 base and J gave up 7 bases; unmatched junction bases: 4.

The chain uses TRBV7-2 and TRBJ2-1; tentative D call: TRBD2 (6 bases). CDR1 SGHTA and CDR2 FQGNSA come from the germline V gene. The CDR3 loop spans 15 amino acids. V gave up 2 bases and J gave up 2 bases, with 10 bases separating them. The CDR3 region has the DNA TGTGCCAGCAGCTTAAACCCGGGGGCCTACAATGAGCAGTTCTTC. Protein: CASSLNPGAYNEQFF.